The rows below give T cell receptor beta chains drawn from one sample of a study of cytomegalovirus exposure and HLA in healthy donors. The assay was immunoSEQ multiplex PCR, and TCRdb's table has in-frame clones only and misses some. The sample has approximately 120,000 clones, around three quarters seen once. The sequencing sample was made of PBMCs. The receptors were sampled from a woman aged 50 to 60 in good health and CMV-seronegative. CDR3s include the opening cysteine and the closing phenylalanine or tryptophan. A D gene is named only where the DNA matches it firmly. Size values are once, few and many counts, or a class for expanded clones, and some rows have none.

clone size	J gene	V gene	D gene	CDR3 DNA	CDR3 protein
few	TRBJ2-5	TRBV28	-	TGTGCCAGCAGTCCGGGTGGACTAGGAGGGGGAGAGACCCAGTACTTC	CASSPGGLGGGETQYF
-	TRBJ1-2	TRBV7-2	-	TGTGCCAGCAGCTTAGACCTTCAGACAGGTGACTATGGCTACACCTTC	CASSLDLQTGDYGYTF
few	TRBJ1-1	TRBV9	-	TGTGCCAGCAGCATGGGGGGGGGCACTGAAGCTTTCTTT	CASSMGGGTEAFF
-	TRBJ1-6	TRBV27	-	TGTGCCAGCAGTTTAGGCAGGGAAATCCCACCCCTCCACTTT	CASSLGREIPPLHF
-	TRBJ2-1	TRBV19	-	TGTGCCAGTAAGAGCTCCTACAATGAGCAGTTCTTC	CASKSSYNEQFF
-	TRBJ1-2	TRBV28	TRBD1	TGTGCCAGCAGTGGGGGACAGGGTCTGAGCGGCTACACCTTC	CASSGGQGLSGYTF
-	TRBJ1-1	TRBV4-2	-	TGTGCCAGCAGCCCGCTCCGGGACACTGAAGCTTTCTTT	CASSPLRDTEAFF
once	TRBJ1-1	TRBV6-5	-	TGTGCCAGCAGACCCCAAGGGGATACTGAAGCTTTCTTT	CASRPQGDTEAFF
-	TRBJ1-1	TRBV27	TRBD1	TGTGCCAGCAGTTTATCCAGGGGGGAGACTGAAGCTTTCTTT	CASSLSRGETEAFF
-	TRBJ2-3	TRBV30	TRBD1	TGTGCCTGGAGCAAGGACAGGAACACAGATACGCAGTATTTT	CAWSKDRNTDTQYF
-	TRBJ2-7	TRBV5-6	TRBD2	TGTGCCAGCAGCTTCGGGACTAGCGACGACGAGCAGTACTTC	CASSFGTSDDEQYF
-	TRBJ1-5	TRBV15	-	TGTGCCACCAGCAGAGATCGGTCACAGCCCCAGCATTTT	CATSRDRSQPQHF
once	TRBJ2-3	TRBV27	-	TGTGCCAGCAGTTTGGTTAACAGAGACACAGATACGCAGTATTTT	CASSLVNRDTDTQYF
few	TRBJ2-1	TRBV4-2	TRBD2	TGTGCCAGCAGCGAGGCACTAGCGGGAGTCAATGAGCAGTTCTTC	CASSEALAGVNEQFF
few	TRBJ2-1	TRBV7-9	TRBD2	TGTTCCAGCAGCTTTTTAGGCGGGAGGCAAAGCTCCTACAATGAGCAGTTCTTC	CSSSFLGGRQSSYNEQFF
-	TRBJ1-5	TRBV6-5	TRBD1	TGTGCCAGCAGTAGGACAGGCCAAAATCAGCCCCAGCATTTT	CASSRTGQNQPQHF
-	TRBJ1-2	TRBV6-5	TRBD1	TGTGCCAGCAGTTGGGGACAGTCCTATGGCTACACCTTC	CASSWGQSYGYTF
-	TRBJ2-2	TRBV29-1	-	TGCAGCGTCGCGGGCGACAGGCCGAACACCGGGGAGCTGTTTTTT	CSVAGDRPNTGELFF
-	TRBJ2-3	TRBV29-1	TRBD2	TGCAGCGTTCTCGCTAGCGGGAACACAGATACGCAGTATTTT	CSVLASGNTDTQYF
-	TRBJ1-5	TRBV28	TRBD1	TGTGCCAGCAACAGGGGGCGGAATCAGCCCCAGCATTTT	CASNRGRNQPQHF
-	TRBJ2-1	TRBV18	-	TGTGCCAGCTCACCAGATCCGGGTGAGCAGTTCTTC	CASSPDPGEQFF
-	TRBJ1-2	TRBV19	TRBD1	TGTGCCAGTAGGCCACCTCCTCCAGGGGGTATTCCGGGCTACACCTTC	CASRPPPPGGIPGYTF
-	TRBJ1-3	TRBV5-1	-	TGCGCCAGCAGAAAGACAGGACCTGGAAACACCATATATTTT	CASRKTGPGNTIYF
-	TRBJ1-3	TRBV27	-	TGTGCCAGCAGTTTGGAGGGTTCTGGAAACACCATATATTTT	CASSLEGSGNTIYF
-	TRBJ2-1	TRBV15	TRBD2	TGTGCCACCAGCAACCTAGCGGGGAAGCAGTTCTTC	CATSNLAGKQFF
-	TRBJ1-1	TRBV19	TRBD1	TGTGCCAGCGGAAGAAATGAGTACAGGGGAATGAACACTGAAGCTTTCTTT	CASGRNEYRGMNTEAFF
-	TRBJ1-2	TRBV7-9	-	TGTGCCAGCAGCTCCTACCCAACAGGGAATGGCTACACCTTC	CASSSYPTGNGYTF
-	TRBJ2-7	TRBV4-3	-	TGCGCCAGCAGCCAAGACAGGAGGCTGTCGGACGAGCAGTACTTC	CASSQDRRLSDEQYF
-	TRBJ2-2	TRBV7-3	TRBD1	TGTGCCAGCAGCCCCCAGGGGGCGCAGCCCACCGGGGAGCTGTTTTTT	CASSPQGAQPTGELFF
-	TRBJ2-7	TRBV18	TRBD2	TGTGCCAGCTCACCAAGGACTAGCTCCTACGAGCAGTACTTC	CASSPRTSSYEQYF
-	TRBJ2-5	TRBV11-3	-	TGTGCCAGCAGCTGGGGGGTAGCGGCAGAGACCCAGTACTTC	CASSWGVAAETQYF
-	TRBJ2-3	TRBV11-2	TRBD2	TGTGCCAGCAGCTTAGAGGGGAGTAGCGGGGCCACAGATACGCAGTATTTT	CASSLEGSSGATDTQYF
-	TRBJ2-7	TRBV23-1	TRBD1	TGCGCCAGCAGTCAGACAGGGGGCGCTCCTTCCCCTGCCTACGAGCAGTACTTC	CASSQTGGAPSPAYEQYF
-	TRBJ1-2	TRBV7-6	-	TGTGCCAGCAGCCCCCCCCCAGGGGACGCTGGCTACACCTTC	CASSPPPGDAGYTF
-	TRBJ2-3	TRBV11-3	TRBD1	TGTGCCAGCAGCATAGGGGGCGCGGGCACAGATACGCAGTATTTT	CASSIGGAGTDTQYF
-	TRBJ1-1	TRBV29-1	TRBD1	TGCAGCGTTGTTAAGGGGGCGCGGGACATGAACACTGAAGCTTTCTTT	CSVVKGARDMNTEAFF